The rows below give T cell receptor beta chains drawn from one sample of a study of blood T cell repertoires in COVID-19. The protocol was immunoSEQ multiplex PCR, while the TCRdb copy is restricted to in-frame clones and leaves out a portion. The sample consists of roughly 110,000 clones, around nine tenths of them appearing once. The sequenced material came from peripheral blood. These receptors came from a man aged 35 to 55 with acute or convalescent COVID-19. Both conserved end residues are part of each CDR3. The D gene is left open where the match is weak. Not all rows give a size; the values are once, few, many and, for expanded clones, a class.

J: TRBJ1-5; V: TRBV4-1; length: 16; size: -; D: -; DNA: TGCGCCAGCAGCCAAACCCCAGGGGACGGCAATCAGCCCCAGCATTTT; CDR3: CASSQTPGDGNQPQHF
J: TRBJ1-1; V: TRBV9; length: 15; size: -; D: TRBD1; DNA: TGTGCCAGCAGCCCCCGGACAGGGGGAAACACTGAAGCTTTCTTT; CDR3: CASSPRTGGNTEAFF
J: TRBJ2-1; V: TRBV4-2; length: 15; size: -; D: TRBD2; DNA: TGTGCCAGCAGCCAACTAGCGGGGGGGCATAATGAGCAGTTCTTC; CDR3: CASSQLAGGHNEQFF
J: TRBJ1-5; V: TRBV7-2; length: 16; size: -; D: -; DNA: TGTGCCAGCAGCTTACGAGGAGGGTCAAGCAATCAGCCCCAGCATTTT; CDR3: CASSLRGGSSNQPQHF
J: TRBJ1-1; V: TRBV5-4; length: 14; size: -; D: -; DNA: TGTGCCAGCAGCGGGCGACAGGCTCTTACTGAAGCTTTCTTT; CDR3: CASSGRQALTEAFF
J: TRBJ2-7; V: TRBV3-1/TRBV3-2; length: 15; size: -; D: -; DNA: TGTGCCAGCAGCCATACCTGGGGGCTTAACTACGAGCAGTACTTC; CDR3: CASSHTWGLNYEQYF
J: TRBJ2-5; V: TRBV3-1/TRBV3-2; length: 13; size: -; D: TRBD2; DNA: TGTGCCAGCAGCCAAGGACTAGCGGAGACCCAGTACTTC; CDR3: CASSQGLAETQYF
J: TRBJ2-7; V: TRBV5-6; length: 16; size: once; D: TRBD2; DNA: TGTGCCAGCAGCTTAGAAAGAGGACTAGTTACCCCCGAGCAGTACTTC; CDR3: CASSLERGLVTPEQYF
J: TRBJ2-7; V: TRBV4-1; length: 15; size: few; D: TRBD2; DNA: TGCGCCAGCAGCCGCTCAGGGACTAGCGGCTACGAGCAGTACTTC; CDR3: CASSRSGTSGYEQYF
J: TRBJ1-2; V: TRBV2; length: 13; size: -; D: -; DNA: TGTGCCAGCAGTAGGCCCGGGAACTATGGCTACACCTTC; CDR3: CASSRPGNYGYTF
J: TRBJ2-1; V: TRBV27; length: 13; size: once; D: -; DNA: TGTGCCAGCAGTCTGCGGTGGTCGGATGAGCAGTTCTTC; CDR3: CASSLRWSDEQFF
J: TRBJ1-2; V: TRBV6-2/TRBV6-3; length: 15; size: -; D: -; DNA: TGTGCCAGCAGTTACTCTCGGGAGCAGGGCTCTGGCTACACCTTC; CDR3: CASSYSREQGSGYTF
J: TRBJ1-2; V: TRBV5-6; length: 18; size: once; D: -; DNA: TGTGCCAGCAGGGGGTGGCAAGAACTTCTTCCCCAGGGGCTTGGCTACACCTTC; CDR3: CASRGWQELLPQGLGYTF
J: TRBJ2-7; V: TRBV12-3/TRBV12-4; length: 13; size: once; D: -; DNA: TGTGCCAGCAGGACCGACTGGGGAGGCGAGCAGTACTTC; CDR3: CASRTDWGGEQYF
J: TRBJ1-1; V: TRBV18; length: 12; size: -; D: -; DNA: TGTGCCAGCTCAACAGCAAACACTGAAGCTTTCTTT; CDR3: CASSTANTEAFF
J: TRBJ1-4; V: TRBV7-8; length: 16; size: -; D: -; DNA: TGTGCCAGCAGCTTAGCACGGGGTCAGCCCGAGGAAAAACTGTTTTTT; CDR3: CASSLARGQPEEKLFF
J: TRBJ1-2; V: TRBV18; length: 16; size: -; D: TRBD1; DNA: TGTGCCAGCTCACCGATACCGGGACAGGGTTCGGGTGGCTACACCTTC; CDR3: CASSPIPGQGSGGYTF
J: TRBJ1-1; V: TRBV28; length: 15; size: -; D: TRBD1; DNA: TGTGCCAGCAGTTTCACGACAGGGGGGCGCACTGAAGCTTTCTTT; CDR3: CASSFTTGGRTEAFF
J: TRBJ2-7; V: TRBV30; length: 14; size: few; D: TRBD1; DNA: TGTGCCTGGGTAAGCCAGGGGGCTGTCGGCGAGCAGTACTTC; CDR3: CAWVSQGAVGEQYF
J: TRBJ2-7; V: TRBV12-2; length: 13; size: -; D: -; DNA: TGTGCAAGTCGCCCCTGGCCTGCCTACGAGCAGTACTTC; CDR3: CASRPWPAYEQYF
J: TRBJ2-1; V: TRBV6-4; length: 14; size: -; D: -; DNA: TGTGCCAGCAGTGGAACTCAGGGTTTCGGTGAGCAGTTCTTC; CDR3: CASSGTQGFGEQFF
J: TRBJ2-1; V: TRBV12-3/TRBV12-4; length: 13; size: -; D: -; DNA: TGTGCCAGCAGTTTGAGGGTGGGCAATGAGCAGTTCTTC; CDR3: CASSLRVGNEQFF
J: TRBJ1-2; V: TRBV24-1; length: 13; size: -; D: -; DNA: TGTGCCACCAGTGCCCCGCGGGACTATGGCTACACCTTC; CDR3: CATSAPRDYGYTF
J: TRBJ2-7; V: TRBV10-1; length: 14; size: -; D: -; DNA: TGCGCCAGCAGTGGAGACTCAAACATATACGAGCAGTACTTC; CDR3: CASSGDSNIYEQYF